The 32 T cell receptor beta chains in this list originate from one sample, sequenced in a study of blood T cells in healthy people across ages. Alongside a J-beta primer mix, a sample-barcoded 5' primer served in a second PCR lasting about 7 to 12 cycles. TCRdb analysed the 5' RACE reads with MiXCR anew, one entry per CDR3 protein. Here the sample spans 910,000 or so distinct CDR3 sequences, around 54% being singletons. The sequenced sample consisted of blood. The source is a woman aged 55-75 years in good health.

The chain has TRBV9 and TRBJ1-5; tentatively, D is TRBD1 (6 bases). Germline CDR1 and CDR2: SGDLS and YYNGEE. The CDR3 totals 15 residues. Trimming pared 3 bases from V and 2 bases from J, leaving 12 bases between. Here the CDR3 DNA reads TGTGCCAGCAGCGCCGGGGACACGGGCAATCAGCCCCAGCATTTT. Its translation: CASSAGDTGNQPQHF.

The rearrangement uses TRBV27 and TRBJ2-1; 13 nucleotides match TRBD2. V was clipped by 5 bases and J by 5 bases; unmatched bases: 3. The CDR3 consists of 15 residues. Germline V gives CDR1 MNHEY, CDR2 SMNVEV (reference sequence). The CDR3 DNA sequence: TGTGCCAGCAGTACCGGGACTAGCGGGAACAATGAGCAGTTCTTC. This gives the protein CASSTGTSGNNEQFF.

The chain employs TRBV12-3 or TRBV12-4 and TRBJ2-5; no clear D gene. The CDR3 contains 11 residues. The V end was cut by 2 bases, the J end by 11 bases, with 9 bases between. The CDR3 DNA sequence: TGTGCCAGCAGTTTAAAGGAAGAGCAGTACTTC. This sequence encodes CASSLKEEQYF.

This clonotype was observed a few times. The chain uses TRBV3-1 and TRBJ2-7, with a tentative D call TRBD1 (6 bases). The CDR3 extends over 14 amino acids. Germline CDR1 LGHDT, CDR2 YNNKEL (reference sequence). Trimming pared 4 bases from V and 2 bases from J, leaving 12 bases between. The CDR3 DNA reads TGTGCCAGCAGCCCACGACAGGTGGCCTACGAGCAGTACTTC. Translation gives CASSPRQVAYEQYF.

The chain uses TRBV10-3 and TRBJ2-7; D not certain. The CDR3 is made up of 11 amino acids. Trimming stripped 5 bases from V and 4 bases from J, with 6 bases between. Germline V gene lookup returns CDR1 ENHRY and CDR2 SYGVKD. The CDR3 coding sequence is TGTGCCATCAGTACCGAGTACGAGCAGTACTTC. It yields the protein CAISTEYEQYF.

The chain links TRBV6-2 or TRBV6-3 to TRBJ2-7; D perhaps matches TRBD2 (7 bases). The germline V gene encodes CDR1 MNHEY and CDR2 SVGEGT. CDR3 size: 15 residues. V was pared by 4 bases and J by 7 bases, with 20 bases between. CDR3 nucleotide sequence: TGTGCCAGCAGTTGGGAGGGACACATCTACAATGAGCAGTACTTC. Amino acid sequence: CASSWEGHIYNEQYF.

This clonotype was counted between two and nine times. V usage is TRBV29-1 and J usage is TRBJ2-5; no firm D call. The germline V gene has CDR1 SQVTM and CDR2 ANQGSEA. The CDR3 totals 11 residues. V dropped 5 bases and J dropped 5 bases, with 9 bases sitting between them. CDR3 loop: CSVLGRETQYF. In DNA, the CDR3 is TGCAGCGTTCTCGGTCGGGAGACCCAGTACTTC.

In its sample, this clonotype was seen a few times. This chain connects TRBV4-1 to TRBJ2-5; possible D gene TRBD1, 5 bases. Trimming took off 1 base at V and 5 bases at J, with 17 bases between the two ends. From germline, CDR1 is MGHRA and CDR2 YSYEKL. The CDR3 has 16 amino acids. CDR3 residues: CASSQVLQGKGETQYF. The CDR3 coding sequence is TGCGCCAGCAGCCAAGTACTCCAGGGTAAAGGGGAGACCCAGTACTTC.

This clonotype was picked up one time. The chain has TRBV20-1 and TRBJ2-1; TRBD2 matches 10 bases. J lost 9 bases, V lost 3 bases, and 8 bases had no gene match. The CDR3 is 14 residues long. Looked up from germline, CDR1 is DFQATT and CDR2 is SNEGSKA (reference sequence). The CDR3 loop reads CSARNLAGVGEQFF. DNA of the CDR3: TGCAGTGCTAGGAACCTAGCGGGAGTGGGTGAGCAGTTCTTC.

V and J are TRBV3-1 and TRBJ2-7; D gene unclear. The CDR3 is 14 amino acids. Deletions cut 4 bases from V and 1 base from J, with 11 bases between. Germline-derived CDR1 and CDR2 are LGHDT and YNNKEL (reference sequence). CDR3 region: CASSRRQSSYEQYF. CDR3 bases: TGTGCCAGCAGCCGGCGCCAATCGTCCTACGAGCAGTACTTC.

The rearrangement uses TRBV4-3 and TRBJ2-2; TRBD1 might be the D (5 bases). Trimming removed 2 bases at V and 1 base at J, with 8 bases between. The germline V gene has CDR1 LGHNA and CDR2 YSLEER. CDR3 length: 15 residues. The CDR3 DNA reads as TGCGCCAGCAGCCAAAGTGGACAGAACACCGGGGAGCTGTTTTTT. It encodes CASSQSGQNTGELFF.

The chain has TRBV28 and TRBJ2-1, with 8 bases identical to TRBD1. Germline trimming cut 5 bases from V and 5 bases from J; bases unmatched to any gene: 8. Germline V CDR1 and CDR2: MDHEN, SYDVKM. CDR3 length: 15 residues. This CDR3 reads CASSRSGTGNNEQFF. The CDR3 coding sequence is TGTGCCAGCAGTCGCTCCGGGACAGGTAACAATGAGCAGTTCTTC.

This clonotype has a handful of counts. The chain has TRBV9 and TRBJ1-2; TRBD1 might be the D (5 bases). The CDR3 consists of 13 residues. With 0 bases removed from V and 8 bases from J, the gap between germline ends came to 11 bases. The germline CDR1 and CDR2 sequences are SGDLS and YYNGEE. The CDR3 region is CASSVDGGAGYTF. As DNA, the CDR3 is TGTGCCAGCAGCGTAGATGGGGGTGCGGGCTACACCTTC.

This clonotype was seen a handful of times. J is TRBJ2-5 and V is TRBV21-1; TRBD2 is taken as the D call from the table, unchecked against the DNA. TRBV21-1 is tagged as a pseudogene. The CDR3 extends over 16 amino acids. The CDR3 DNA is TGTGCCAGCAGCAAAGATTCTCTAGCGGATAAAGAGACCCAGTACTTC. Residues: CASSKDSLADKETQYF.

This chain uses TRBV6-6 with TRBJ2-5; D gene unclear. The V gene's germline CDR1 is MNHNY and CDR2 SVGAGI (reference sequence). V was shortened by 0 bases and J by 3 bases, with 14 bases between the two germline ends. This CDR3 region has 16 residues. This CDR3 is CASSYSSKGVEETQYF. In nucleotides, the CDR3 is TGTGCCAGCAGTTACTCCTCAAAGGGCGTGGAAGAGACCCAGTACTTC.

The chain couples TRBV28 to TRBJ1-1; no clear D gene. The CDR3 totals 12 residues. The germline CDR1 and CDR2 sequences are MDHEN and SYDVKM. Deletions cut 4 bases from V and 5 bases from J, with 8 bases between. CDR3 DNA: TGTGCCAGCAGTTCTGAAAGAACTGAAGCTTTCTTT. Protein: CASSSERTEAFF.

This clonotype has a handful of counts. J is TRBJ2-4 and V is TRBV5-1; D remains ambiguous. TRBJ2-7 explains the end of the DNA better; the J call may be wrong. CDR1 and CDR2 (germline): SGHRS, YFSETQ. This CDR3 is 13 amino acids long. CDR3 sequence (DNA): TGCGCCAGCAGCTTGGGCAGGCTCGACGAGCAGTACTTC. It codes for CASSLGRLDEQYF.

The V call is TRBV6-1, the J call TRBJ2-3, with 11 bases identical to TRBD2. Germline CDR1 reads MNHNS; CDR2 reads SASEGT. The CDR3 is 15 amino acids. V was pared by 6 bases and J by 4 bases, with 6 bases of the junction left unmatched. The CDR3 loop reads CASRSATSGADTQYF. In nucleotides, the CDR3 is TGTGCCAGCAGATCCGCGACTAGCGGGGCAGATACGCAGTATTTT.

This clonotype was counted a few times. V is TRBV29-1 and J is TRBJ1-1; D is undetermined. Trimming removed 4 bases from V and 7 bases from J, with 10 bases in between. This CDR3 spans 11 amino acids. Germline V gene lookup returns CDR1 SQVTM and CDR2 ANQGSEA. CDR3: CSVVKGIEAFF. As DNA, the CDR3 is TGCAGCGTTGTGAAGGGCATTGAAGCTTTCTTT.

A single count supports this clonotype. The gene calls are TRBV4-1 and TRBJ1-2; tentative D call: TRBD1 (5 bases). The CDR3 length is 16 residues. Germline V gene data show CDR1 as MGHRA and CDR2 as YSYEKL. The V end lost 1 base, the J end lost 0 bases, and 12 bases lay between the germline ends. The CDR3, as DNA: TGCGCCAGCAGCCAAGCACCGGGGCTAGCTAACTATGGCTACACCTTC. Translation gives CASSQAPGLANYGYTF.

The chain couples TRBV6-2 or TRBV6-3 to TRBJ2-5; 7 bases match TRBD1. Germline CDR1 reads MNHEY; CDR2 reads SVGEGT. The length of the CDR3 is 14 residues. Unmatched junction bases numbered 16, after V lost 7 bases and J lost 11 bases. As DNA, the CDR3 is TGTGCCAGCACCTACGTCGGAGGAACAGGGGAGCAGTACTTC. This encodes CASTYVGGTGEQYF.

Concerning this clonotype itself: A much larger clone is a single base away; this may be a read error. V is TRBV20-1 and J is TRBJ2-1; the D gene is possibly TRBD2 (5 bases). The CDR3 length is 11 residues. Per the germline V gene, CDR1 is DFQATT and CDR2 is SNEGSKA (reference sequence). The V end was cut by 2 bases, the J end by 8 bases, with 7 bases between. The chain's CDR3 is CSARLADEQFF. CDR3 coding DNA: TGCAGTGCTAGACTAGCCGATGAGCAGTTCTTC.

This clonotype was picked up a small number of times. The chain carries TRBV3-1 and TRBJ2-6; D unclear. The CDR3 consists of 17 residues. Trimming removed 4 bases from V and 4 bases from J, with 17 bases in between. Germline V CDR1 and CDR2: LGHDT, YNNKEL (reference sequence). CDR3 protein: CASSLHDTLMGANVLTF. The CDR3 DNA is TGTGCCAGCAGCCTCCACGACACACTAATGGGGGCCAACGTCCTGACTTTC.

This clonotype was seen a few times. The V call is TRBV9, the J call TRBJ2-3, with no clear D. From germline, CDR1 is SGDLS and CDR2 YYNGEE. The V gene lost 3 bases and the J gene lost 0 bases, with 14 bases spanning the gap. The CDR3 runs 16 residues. CDR3 protein: CASSARQATSTDTQYF. The CDR3 DNA reads TGTGCCAGCAGCGCCCGCCAAGCAACTAGCACAGATACGCAGTATTTT.

This clonotype was observed a few times. This chain joins TRBV29-1 and TRBJ2-7; 11 nucleotides line up with TRBD1. CDR3 size: 14 residues. The junction had 1 base not matched to a gene; V was cut back by 3 bases and J by 0 bases. Germline CDR1 is SQVTM and CDR2 is ANQGSEA. The CDR3 nucleotides read TGCAGCGTTGACGGGACAGGGGGCTCCTACGAGCAGTACTTC. It yields the protein CSVDGTGGSYEQYF.

CDR3 protein: CASSYSQQETQYF. DNA for the CDR3: TGTGCCAGCAGTTACTCCCAACAAGAGACCCAGTACTTC. J is TRBJ2-5 and V is TRBV6-5; D is unresolved. Germline loops: CDR1 MNHEY, CDR2 SVGAGI. CDR3 length equals 13 residues. V lost 0 bases and J lost 2, with 4 bases in between.

This chain connects TRBV20-1 to TRBJ2-5; the D is unclear. This CDR3 has 13 residues. V lost 6 bases and J 1 base, leaving 12 bases between the germline ends. The germline gives CDR1 DFQATT, CDR2 SNEGSKA (reference sequence). The chain's CDR3 is CSAVPSFQETQYF. As DNA, the CDR3 is TGCAGTGCCGTTCCTAGTTTCCAAGAGACCCAGTACTTC.

Only a few counts were recorded for this clonotype. V usage is TRBV6-5 and J usage is TRBJ1-1; D may be TRBD1 (5 bases). This CDR3 has 13 residues. Germline CDR1 reads MNHEY; CDR2 reads SVGAGI. V gave up 5 bases and J gave up 0 bases, with 7 bases separating them. CDR3 nucleotide sequence: TGTGCCAGCAGTGGACATATGAACACTGAAGCTTTCTTT. As protein: CASSGHMNTEAFF.

Concerning this clonotype itself: Just one base apart from a much larger clone, this may be a read error. The J gene is TRBJ2-3, the V gene TRBV7-8, with D unresolved. The germline gives CDR1 SGHVS, CDR2 FQNEAQ. Trimming removed 5 bases at V and 10 bases at J, with 19 bases between. There are 14 residues in the CDR3. DNA for the CDR3: TGTGCCAGCAGCCCCCAGGTTCTGGTCGATGCGCAGTATTTT. Encoded protein: CASSPQVLVDAQYF.

The rearrangement uses TRBV20-1 and TRBJ2-7; 9 positions agree with TRBD2. Germline CDR1 and CDR2: DFQATT and SNEGSKA (reference sequence). V lost 5 bases, J lost 4 bases, and 12 bases stayed unmatched. The CDR3 has 15 amino acids. CDR3: CSAPHGRTSAYEQYF. As DNA, the CDR3 is TGCAGTGCTCCCCATGGCAGGACTAGCGCGTACGAGCAGTACTTC.

This clonotype showed up just a few times. The chain is built from TRBV12-3 or TRBV12-4 and TRBJ2-7; D remains ambiguous. Trimming removed 6 bases from V and 6 bases from J, with 18 bases in between. The CDR3 covers 14 residues. CDR3 sequence reads: CASSPPAGFGEQYF. DNA for the CDR3: TGTGCCAGCAGCCCCCCCGCCGGGTTTGGCGAGCAGTACTTC.

The chain is built from TRBV6-4 and TRBJ2-1; 8 bases fit TRBD1. CDR3 length: 13 amino acids. The ends lost 4 bases at V and 6 bases at J; junction bases unmatched: 2. Looked up from germline, CDR1 is MRHNA and CDR2 is SNTAGT. The CDR3 here is CASSATGGNEQFF. The CDR3 nucleotides read TGTGCCAGCAGTGCCACAGGGGGCAATGAGCAGTTCTTC.